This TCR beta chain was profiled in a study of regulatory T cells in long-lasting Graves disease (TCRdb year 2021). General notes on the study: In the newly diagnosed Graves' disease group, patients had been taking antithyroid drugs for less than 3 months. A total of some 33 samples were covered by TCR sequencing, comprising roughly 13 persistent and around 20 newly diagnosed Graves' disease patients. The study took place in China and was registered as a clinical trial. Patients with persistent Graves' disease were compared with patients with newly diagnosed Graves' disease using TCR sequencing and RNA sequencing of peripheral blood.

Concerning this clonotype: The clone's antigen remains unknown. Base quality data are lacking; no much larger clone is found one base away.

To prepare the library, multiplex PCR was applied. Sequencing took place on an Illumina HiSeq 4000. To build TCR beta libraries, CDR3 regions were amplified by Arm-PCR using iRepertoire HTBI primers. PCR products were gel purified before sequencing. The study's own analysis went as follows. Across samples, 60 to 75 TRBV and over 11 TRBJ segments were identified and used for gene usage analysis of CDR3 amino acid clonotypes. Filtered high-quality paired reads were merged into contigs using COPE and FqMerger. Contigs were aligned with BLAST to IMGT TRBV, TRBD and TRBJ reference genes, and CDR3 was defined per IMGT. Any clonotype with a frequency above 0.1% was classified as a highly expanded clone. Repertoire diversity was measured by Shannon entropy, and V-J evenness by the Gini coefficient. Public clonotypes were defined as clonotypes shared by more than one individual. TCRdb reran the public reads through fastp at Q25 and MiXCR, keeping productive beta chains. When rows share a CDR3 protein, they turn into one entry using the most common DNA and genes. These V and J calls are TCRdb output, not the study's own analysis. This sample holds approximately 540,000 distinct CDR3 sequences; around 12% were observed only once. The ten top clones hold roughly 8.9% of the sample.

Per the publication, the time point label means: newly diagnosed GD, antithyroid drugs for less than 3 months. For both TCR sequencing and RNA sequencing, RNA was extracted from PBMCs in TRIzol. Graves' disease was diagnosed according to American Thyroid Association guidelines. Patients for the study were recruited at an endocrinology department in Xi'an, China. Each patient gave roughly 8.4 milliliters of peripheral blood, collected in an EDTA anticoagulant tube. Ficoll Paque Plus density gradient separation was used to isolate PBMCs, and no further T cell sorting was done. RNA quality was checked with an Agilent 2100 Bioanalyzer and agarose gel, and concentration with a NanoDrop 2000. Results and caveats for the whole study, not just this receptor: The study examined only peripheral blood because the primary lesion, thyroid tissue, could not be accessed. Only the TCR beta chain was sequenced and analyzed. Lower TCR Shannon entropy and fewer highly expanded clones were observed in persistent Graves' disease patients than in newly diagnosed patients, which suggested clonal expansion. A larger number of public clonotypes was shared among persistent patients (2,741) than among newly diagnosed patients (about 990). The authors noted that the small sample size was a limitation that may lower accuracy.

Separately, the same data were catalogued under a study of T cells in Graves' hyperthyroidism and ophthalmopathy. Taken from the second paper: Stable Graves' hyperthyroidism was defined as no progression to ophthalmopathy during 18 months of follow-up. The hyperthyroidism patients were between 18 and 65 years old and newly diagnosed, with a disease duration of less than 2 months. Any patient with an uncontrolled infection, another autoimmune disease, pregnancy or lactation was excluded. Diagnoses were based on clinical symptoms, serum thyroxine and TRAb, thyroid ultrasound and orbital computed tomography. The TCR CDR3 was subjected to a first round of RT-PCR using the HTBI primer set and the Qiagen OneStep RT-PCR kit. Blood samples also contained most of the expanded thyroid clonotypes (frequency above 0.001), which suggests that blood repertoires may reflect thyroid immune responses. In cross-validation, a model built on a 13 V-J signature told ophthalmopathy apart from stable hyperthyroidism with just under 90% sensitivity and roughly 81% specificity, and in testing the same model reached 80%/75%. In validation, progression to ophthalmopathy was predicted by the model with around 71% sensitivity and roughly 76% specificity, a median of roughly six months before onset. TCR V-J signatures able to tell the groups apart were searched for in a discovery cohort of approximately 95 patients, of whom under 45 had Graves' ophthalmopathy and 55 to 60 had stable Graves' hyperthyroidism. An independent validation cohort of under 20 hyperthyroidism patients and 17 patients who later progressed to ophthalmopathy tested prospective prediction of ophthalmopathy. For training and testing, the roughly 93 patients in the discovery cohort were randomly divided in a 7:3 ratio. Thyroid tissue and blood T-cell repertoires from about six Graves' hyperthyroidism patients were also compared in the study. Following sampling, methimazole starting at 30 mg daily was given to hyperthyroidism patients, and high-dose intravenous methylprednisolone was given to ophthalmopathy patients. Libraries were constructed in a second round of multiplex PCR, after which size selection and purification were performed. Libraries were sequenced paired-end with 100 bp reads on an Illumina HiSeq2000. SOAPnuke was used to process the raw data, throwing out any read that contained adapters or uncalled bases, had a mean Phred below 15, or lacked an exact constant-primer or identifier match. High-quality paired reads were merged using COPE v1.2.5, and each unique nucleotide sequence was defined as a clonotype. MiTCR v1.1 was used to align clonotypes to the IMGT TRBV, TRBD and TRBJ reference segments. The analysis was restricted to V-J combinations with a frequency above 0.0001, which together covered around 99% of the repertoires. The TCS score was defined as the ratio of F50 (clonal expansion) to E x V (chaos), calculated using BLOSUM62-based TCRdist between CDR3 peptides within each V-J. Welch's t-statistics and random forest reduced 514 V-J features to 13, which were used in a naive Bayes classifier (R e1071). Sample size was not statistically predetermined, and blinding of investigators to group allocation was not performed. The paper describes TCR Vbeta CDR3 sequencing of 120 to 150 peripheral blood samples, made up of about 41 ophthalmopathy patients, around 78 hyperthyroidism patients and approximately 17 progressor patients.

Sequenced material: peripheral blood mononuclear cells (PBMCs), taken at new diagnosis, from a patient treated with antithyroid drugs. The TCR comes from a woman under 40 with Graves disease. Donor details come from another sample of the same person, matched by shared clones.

The CDR3 amino acid sequence is: CASSSAGTSGRPRYYEQYF. Here is the DNA: TGTGCCAGCAGCTCGGCTGGGACTAGCGGGAGGCCGAGGTACTACGAGCAGTACTTC. Here the chain combines TRBV7-9 and TRBJ2-7, with TRBD2 matching 15 junction bases. The germline V gene (reference sequence) provides CDR1 SEHNR and CDR2 FQNEAQ. The CDR3, cysteine through phenylalanine, is 19 amino acids long. Only CDR3 DNA is held: 57 bases, read in frame from base 1. V is pruned by 4 bases and J by 3 bases, leaving 13 bases of the junction without a gene match. When the CDR3 is completed using the reference TRBV7-9 and TRBJ2-7 genes on either side, the full variable domain is DTGVSQNPRHKITKRGQNVTFRCDPISEHNRLYWYRQTLGQGPEFLTYFQNEAQLEKSRLLSDRFSAERPKGSFSTLEIQRTEQGDSAMYLCASSSAGTSGRPRYYEQYFGPGTRLTVT.